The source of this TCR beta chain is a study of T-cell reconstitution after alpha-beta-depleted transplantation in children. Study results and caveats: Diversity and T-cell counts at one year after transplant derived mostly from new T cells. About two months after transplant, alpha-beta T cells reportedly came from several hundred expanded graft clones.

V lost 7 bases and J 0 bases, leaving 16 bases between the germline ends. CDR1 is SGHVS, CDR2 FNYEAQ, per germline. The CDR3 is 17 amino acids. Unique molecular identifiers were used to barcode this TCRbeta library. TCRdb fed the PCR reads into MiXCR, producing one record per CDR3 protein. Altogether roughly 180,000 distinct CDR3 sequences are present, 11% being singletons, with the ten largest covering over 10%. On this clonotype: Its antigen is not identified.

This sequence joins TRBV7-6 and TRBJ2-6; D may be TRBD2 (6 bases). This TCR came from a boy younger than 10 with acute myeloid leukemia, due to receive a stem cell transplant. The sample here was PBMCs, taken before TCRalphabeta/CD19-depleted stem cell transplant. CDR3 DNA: TGTGCCAGCACCAATTTCGGGGGAAGCTCTGGGGCCAACGTCCTGACTTTC. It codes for CASTNFGGSSGANVLTF.